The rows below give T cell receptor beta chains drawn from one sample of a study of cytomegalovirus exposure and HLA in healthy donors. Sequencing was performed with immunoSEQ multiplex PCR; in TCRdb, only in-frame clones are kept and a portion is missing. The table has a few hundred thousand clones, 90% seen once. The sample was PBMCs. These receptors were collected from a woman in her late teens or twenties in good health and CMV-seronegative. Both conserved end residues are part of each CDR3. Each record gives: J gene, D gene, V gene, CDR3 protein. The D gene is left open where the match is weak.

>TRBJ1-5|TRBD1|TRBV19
CASSIGGQYNQPQHF
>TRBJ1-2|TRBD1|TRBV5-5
CASSSTGEAYTF
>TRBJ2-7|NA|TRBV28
CASTPRPYSYEQYF
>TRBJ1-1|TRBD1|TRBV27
CASSFGQGGKAFF
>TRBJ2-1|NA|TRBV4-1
CASSLLGRPNEQFF
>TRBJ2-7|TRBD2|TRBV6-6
CASSYLPGGPWEQYF
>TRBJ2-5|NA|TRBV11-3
CASSLGGTSTQETQYF
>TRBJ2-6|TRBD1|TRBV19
CASSIWGQGAYGANVLTF
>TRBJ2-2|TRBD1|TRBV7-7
CASSLGQGGTGELFF
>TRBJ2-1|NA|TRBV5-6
CASSSLAGEQFF
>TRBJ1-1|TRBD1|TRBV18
CASSPGQGAYTEAFF
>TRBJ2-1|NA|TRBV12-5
CASARAENSYNEQFF
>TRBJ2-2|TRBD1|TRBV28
CASIRQGYGELFF
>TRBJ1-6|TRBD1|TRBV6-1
CASLQGAFNSPLHF
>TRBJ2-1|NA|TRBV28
CASPSPGYNEQFF
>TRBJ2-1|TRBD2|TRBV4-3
CASSQDLRGEQFF
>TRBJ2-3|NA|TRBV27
CASSSRGTDTQYF
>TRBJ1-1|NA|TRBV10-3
CAISPGTTNTEAFF
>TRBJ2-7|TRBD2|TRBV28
CASKQGTSPSYEQYF
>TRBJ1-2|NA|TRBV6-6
CATMVASGNYGYTF
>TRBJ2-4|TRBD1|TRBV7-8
CASSQSGTGENIQYF
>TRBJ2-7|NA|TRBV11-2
CASSLLAGAPYEQYF
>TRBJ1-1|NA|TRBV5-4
CASSLGFGGNTEAFF
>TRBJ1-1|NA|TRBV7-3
CASSLTANTEAFF
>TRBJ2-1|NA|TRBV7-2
CASSLQGHNEQFF